The sequence of this T cell receptor beta chain was determined in a study of tumor-infiltrating lymphocytes in glioblastoma multiforme. Study-wide results and limits: Detected clone frequencies may not reflect cell counts, being RNA-based.

Trimming took 6 bases from V and 5 from J; bases not matched to a gene: 7. The length of the CDR3 is 14 residues. Germline V gene lookup returns CDR1 SGHRS and CDR2 YFSETQ. TCR beta libraries were built from RNA through three nested multiplex PCR rounds using modified ARM-PCR. Each CDR3 protein gets one entry after TCRdb re-called the multiplex PCR reads with MiXCR. Of 25,000 to 35,000 distinct CDR3 sequences in the sample, around 55% were seen once. With respect to this clonotype: The antigen remains unidentified.

The TCR sequence derives from a male donor with glioblastoma. This chain connects TRBV5-1 to TRBJ2-5, with 10 bases matching TRBD1. Sequenced: brain tumor tissue. This chain's CDR3 is CASTTGQGLETQYF. CDR3 in DNA: TGCGCCAGCACCACGGGACAGGGGTTGGAGACCCAGTACTTC.